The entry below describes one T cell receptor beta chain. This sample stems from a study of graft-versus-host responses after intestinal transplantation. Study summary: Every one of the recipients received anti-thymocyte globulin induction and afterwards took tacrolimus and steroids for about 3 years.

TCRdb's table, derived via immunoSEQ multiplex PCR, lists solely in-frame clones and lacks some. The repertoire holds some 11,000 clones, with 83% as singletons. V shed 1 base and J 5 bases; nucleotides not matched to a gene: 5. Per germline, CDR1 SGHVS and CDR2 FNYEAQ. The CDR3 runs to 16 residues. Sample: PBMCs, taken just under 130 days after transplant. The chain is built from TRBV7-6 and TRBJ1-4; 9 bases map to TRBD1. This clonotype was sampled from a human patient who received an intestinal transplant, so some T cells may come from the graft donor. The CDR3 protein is CASSLGWDRVNEKLFF. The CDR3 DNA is TGTGCCAGCAGCTTAGGATGGGACAGGGTAAATGAAAAACTGTTTTTT.